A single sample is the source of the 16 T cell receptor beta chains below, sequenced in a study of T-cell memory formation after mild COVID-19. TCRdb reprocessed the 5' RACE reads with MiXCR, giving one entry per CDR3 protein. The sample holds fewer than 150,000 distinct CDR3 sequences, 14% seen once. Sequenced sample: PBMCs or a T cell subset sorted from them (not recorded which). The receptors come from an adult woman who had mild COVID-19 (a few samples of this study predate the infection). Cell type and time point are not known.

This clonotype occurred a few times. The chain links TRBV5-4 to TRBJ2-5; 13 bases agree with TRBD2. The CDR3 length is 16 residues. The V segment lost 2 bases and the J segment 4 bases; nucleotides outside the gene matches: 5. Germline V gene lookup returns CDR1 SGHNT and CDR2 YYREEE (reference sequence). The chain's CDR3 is CASSFTSGRALETQYF. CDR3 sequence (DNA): TGTGCCAGCAGCTTCACTAGCGGGAGGGCCCTAGAGACCCAGTACTTC.

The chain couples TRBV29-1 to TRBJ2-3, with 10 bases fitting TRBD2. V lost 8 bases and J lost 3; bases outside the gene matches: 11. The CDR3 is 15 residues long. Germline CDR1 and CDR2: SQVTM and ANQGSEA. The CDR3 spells CSTGLAEVFTDTQYF. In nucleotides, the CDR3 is TGCAGCACCGGACTAGCGGAGGTCTTTACAGATACGCAGTATTTT.

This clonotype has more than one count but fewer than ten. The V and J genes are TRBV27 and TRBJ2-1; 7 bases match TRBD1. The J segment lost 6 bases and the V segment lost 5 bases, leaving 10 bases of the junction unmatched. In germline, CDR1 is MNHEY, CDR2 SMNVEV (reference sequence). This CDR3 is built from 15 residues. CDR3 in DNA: TGTGCCAGCAGTAGGGCACAGGGGACCTTCAATGAGCAGTTCTTC. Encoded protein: CASSRAQGTFNEQFF.

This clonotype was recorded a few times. CDR3 DNA: TGCGCCAGCAGCCACGGGACAGCGACCGGGGAGCTGTTTTTT. Residues: CASSHGTATGELFF. The rearrangement links TRBV4-3 to TRBJ2-2; 7 nucleotides line up with TRBD1. The J segment lost 5 bases and the V segment lost 3 bases, leaving 3 bases of the junction unmatched. The CDR3 is 14 residues long. Germline V gene lookup returns CDR1 LGHNA and CDR2 YSLEER.

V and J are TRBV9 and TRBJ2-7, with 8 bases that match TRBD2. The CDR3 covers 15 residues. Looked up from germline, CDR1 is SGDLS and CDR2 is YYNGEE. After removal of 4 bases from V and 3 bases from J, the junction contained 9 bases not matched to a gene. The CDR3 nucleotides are TGTGCCAGCAGCCCCAAGGGCGGGAGGTTCTACGAGCAGTACTTC. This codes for CASSPKGGRFYEQYF. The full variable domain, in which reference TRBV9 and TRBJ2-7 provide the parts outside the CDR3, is DSGVTQTPKHLITATGQRVTLRCSPRSGDLSVYWYQQSLDQGLQFLIQYYNGEERAKGNILERFSAQQFPDLHSELNLSSLELGDSALYFCASSPKGGRFYEQYFGPGTRLTVT.

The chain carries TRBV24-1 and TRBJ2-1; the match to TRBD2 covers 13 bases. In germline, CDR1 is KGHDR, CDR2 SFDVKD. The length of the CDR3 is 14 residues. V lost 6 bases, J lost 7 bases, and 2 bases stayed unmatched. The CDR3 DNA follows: TGTGCCACCAGTCAACTAGCGGGAGGGAATGAGCAGTTCTTC. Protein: CATSQLAGGNEQFF.

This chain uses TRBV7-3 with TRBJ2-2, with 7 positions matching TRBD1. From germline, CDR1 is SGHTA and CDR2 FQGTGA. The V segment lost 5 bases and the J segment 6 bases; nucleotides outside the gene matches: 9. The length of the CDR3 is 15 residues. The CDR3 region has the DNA TGTGCCAGCAGCAGGGACAGAAATAAACCCGGGGAGCTGTTTTTT. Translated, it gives CASSRDRNKPGELFF.

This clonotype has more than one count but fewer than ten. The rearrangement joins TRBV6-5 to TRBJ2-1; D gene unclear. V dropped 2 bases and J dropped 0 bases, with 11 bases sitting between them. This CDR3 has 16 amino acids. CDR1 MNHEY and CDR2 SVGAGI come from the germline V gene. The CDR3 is CASSYNQYSSYNEQFF. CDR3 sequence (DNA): TGTGCCAGCAGTTACAATCAGTATAGCTCCTACAATGAGCAGTTCTTC.

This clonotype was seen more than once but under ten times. As DNA, the CDR3 is TGCAGTGCTAGAGGAGCTGACCATGGTACGCAGTATTTT. It encodes CSARGADHGTQYF. This chain joins TRBV20-1 and TRBJ2-3; D remains unclear. V lost 1 base and J lost 8, with 13 bases in between. Germline V CDR1 and CDR2: DFQATT, SNEGSKA (reference sequence). The CDR3 covers 13 residues.

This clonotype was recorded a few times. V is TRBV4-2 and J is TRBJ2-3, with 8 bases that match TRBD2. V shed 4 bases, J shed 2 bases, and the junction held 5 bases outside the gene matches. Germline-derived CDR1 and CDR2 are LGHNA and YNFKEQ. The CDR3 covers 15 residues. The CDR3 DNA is TGTGCCAGCAGCCCAGCGGGAGTTCTCACAGATACGCAGTATTTT. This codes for CASSPAGVLTDTQYF.

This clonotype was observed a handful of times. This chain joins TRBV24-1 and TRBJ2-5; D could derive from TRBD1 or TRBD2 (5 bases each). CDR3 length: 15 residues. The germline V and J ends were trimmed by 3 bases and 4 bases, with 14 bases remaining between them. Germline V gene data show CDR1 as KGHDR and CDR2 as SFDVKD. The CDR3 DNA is TGTGCCACCAGTGATAAGAGGGGCTGGGGAGAGACCCAGTACTTC. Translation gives CATSDKRGWGETQYF.

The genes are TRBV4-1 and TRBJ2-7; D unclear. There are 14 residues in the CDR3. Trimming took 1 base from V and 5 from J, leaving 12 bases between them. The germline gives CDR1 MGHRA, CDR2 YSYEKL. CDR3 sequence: CASSQAPSWHEQYF. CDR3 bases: TGCGCCAGCAGCCAAGCACCCAGCTGGCACGAGCAGTACTTC.

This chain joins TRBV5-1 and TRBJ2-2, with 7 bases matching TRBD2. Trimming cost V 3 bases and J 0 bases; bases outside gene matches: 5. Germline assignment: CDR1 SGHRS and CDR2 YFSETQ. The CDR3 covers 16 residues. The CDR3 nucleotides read TGCGCCAGCAGCTCCTATAGCGGGCCGAACACCGGGGAGCTGTTTTTT. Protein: CASSSYSGPNTGELFF.

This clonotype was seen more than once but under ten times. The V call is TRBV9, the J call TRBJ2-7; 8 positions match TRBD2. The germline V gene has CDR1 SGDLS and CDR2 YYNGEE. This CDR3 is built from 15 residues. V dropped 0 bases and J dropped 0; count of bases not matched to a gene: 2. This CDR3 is CASSVASGGSYEQYF. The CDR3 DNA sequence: TGTGCCAGCAGCGTAGCAAGCGGGGGCTCCTACGAGCAGTACTTC.

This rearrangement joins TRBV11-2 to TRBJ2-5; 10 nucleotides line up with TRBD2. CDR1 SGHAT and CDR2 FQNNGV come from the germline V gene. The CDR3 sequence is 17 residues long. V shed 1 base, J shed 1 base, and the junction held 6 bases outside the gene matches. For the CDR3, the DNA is TGTGCCAGCAGCTTAGGTCTAGCGGGGGATTTCCAAGAGACCCAGTACTTC. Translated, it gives CASSLGLAGDFQETQYF.

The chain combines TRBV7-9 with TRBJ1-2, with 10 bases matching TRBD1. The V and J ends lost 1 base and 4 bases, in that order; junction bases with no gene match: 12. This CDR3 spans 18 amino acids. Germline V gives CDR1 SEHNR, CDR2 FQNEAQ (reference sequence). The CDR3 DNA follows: TGTGCCAGCAGCTTAGGGGCCGGGACAGGGGCTCCTCCCTATGGCTACACCTTC. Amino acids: CASSLGAGTGAPPYGYTF. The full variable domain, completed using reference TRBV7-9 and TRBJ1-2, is DTGVSQNPRHKITKRGQNVTFRCDPISEHNRLYWYRQTLGQGPEFLTYFQNEAQLEKSRLLSDRFSAERPKGSFSTLEIQRTEQGDSAMYLCASSLGAGTGAPPYGYTFGSGTRLTVV.